Reported below is one T cell receptor beta chain. The antigen is undetermined. The V gene lost 0 bases and the J gene lost 5 bases, with 15 bases spanning the gap. The CDR3 has 16 amino acids. From germline, CDR1 is SGHRS and CDR2 YFSETQ. TCRdb's table, derived via immunoSEQ multiplex PCR, lists solely in-frame clones and lacks some. This sample has about 1.1 million clones; about 80% occur once, and the top ten carry roughly 0.83%. The entry originates in a study of shared clonotypes between healthy human individuals. In the study overall: Donor composition was a couple of women and three men, aged 18 to 49.

Study outcomes and limitations: Compared with memory subsets, naive subsets generally had larger estimated richness. Sharing across several donors was seen in 4% to 6.5% of naive CD4 clonotypes.

This chain connects TRBV5-1 to TRBJ2-1, with D maybe TRBD1 (6 bases). The sample taken for sequencing was memory CD4+ T cells from PBMCs. Sample subset: CD45RA-negative fraction. The sequence was obtained from a man younger than 35 in good health. Some clones in this sample may be carry-over from other donors' samples. CDR3 sequence (DNA): TGCGCCAGCAGCTTGGACAGGGCCGAACTGAACAATGAGCAGTTCTTC. Translation gives CASSLDRAELNNEQFF.